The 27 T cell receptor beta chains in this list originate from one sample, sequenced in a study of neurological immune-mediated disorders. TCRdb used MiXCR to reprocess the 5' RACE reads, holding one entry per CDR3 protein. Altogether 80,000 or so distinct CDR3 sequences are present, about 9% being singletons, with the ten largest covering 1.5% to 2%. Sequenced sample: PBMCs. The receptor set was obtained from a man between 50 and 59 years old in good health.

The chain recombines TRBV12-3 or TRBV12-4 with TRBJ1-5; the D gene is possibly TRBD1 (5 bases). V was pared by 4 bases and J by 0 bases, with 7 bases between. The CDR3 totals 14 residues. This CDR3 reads CASSSQDSNQPQHF. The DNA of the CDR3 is TGTGCCAGCAGTTCACAGGATAGCAATCAGCCCCAGCATTTT.

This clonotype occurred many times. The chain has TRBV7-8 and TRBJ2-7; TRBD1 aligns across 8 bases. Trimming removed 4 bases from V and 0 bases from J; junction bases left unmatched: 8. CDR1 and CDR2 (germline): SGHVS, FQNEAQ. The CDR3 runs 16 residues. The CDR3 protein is CASSSQSGTGSYEQYF. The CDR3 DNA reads TGTGCCAGCAGCTCCCAATCCGGGACAGGCTCCTACGAGCAGTACTTC.

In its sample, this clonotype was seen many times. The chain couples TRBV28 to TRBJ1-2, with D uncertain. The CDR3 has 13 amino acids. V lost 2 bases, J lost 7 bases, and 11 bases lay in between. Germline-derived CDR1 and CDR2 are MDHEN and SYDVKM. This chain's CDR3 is CASSLGSRGGYTF. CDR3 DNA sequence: TGTGCCAGCAGTTTAGGGAGTCGGGGTGGCTACACCTTC.

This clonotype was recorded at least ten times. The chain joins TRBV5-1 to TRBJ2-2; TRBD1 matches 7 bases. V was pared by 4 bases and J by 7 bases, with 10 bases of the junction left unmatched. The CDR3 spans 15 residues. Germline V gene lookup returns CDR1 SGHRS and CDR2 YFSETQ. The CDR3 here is CASSPFTGVDGELFF. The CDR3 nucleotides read TGCGCCAGCAGCCCTTTTACAGGGGTTGACGGGGAGCTGTTTTTT. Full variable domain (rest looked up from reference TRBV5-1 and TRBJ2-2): KAGVTQTPRYLIKTRGQQVTLSCSPISGHRSVSWYQQTPGQGLQFLFEYFSETQRNKGNFPGRFSGRQFSNSRSEMNVSTLELGDSALYLCASSPFTGVDGELFFGEGSRLTVL.

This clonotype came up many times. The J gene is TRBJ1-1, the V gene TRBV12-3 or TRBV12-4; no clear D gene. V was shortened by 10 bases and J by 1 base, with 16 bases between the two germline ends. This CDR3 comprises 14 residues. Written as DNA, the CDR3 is TGTGCCACCCGAATGGGCGTGGGGAACACTGAAGCTTTCTTT. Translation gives CATRMGVGNTEAFF.

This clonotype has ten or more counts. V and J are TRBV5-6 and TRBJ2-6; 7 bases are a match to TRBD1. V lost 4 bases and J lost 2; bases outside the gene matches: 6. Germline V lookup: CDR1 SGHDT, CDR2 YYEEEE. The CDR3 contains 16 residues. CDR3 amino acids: CASSTRQGTGANVLTF. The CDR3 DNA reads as TGTGCCAGCAGCACGCGACAGGGTACTGGGGCCAACGTCCTGACTTTC.

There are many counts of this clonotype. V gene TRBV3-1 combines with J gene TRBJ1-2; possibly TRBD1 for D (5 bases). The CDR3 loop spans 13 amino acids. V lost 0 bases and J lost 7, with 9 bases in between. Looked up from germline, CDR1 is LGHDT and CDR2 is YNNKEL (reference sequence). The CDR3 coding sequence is TGTGCCAGCAGCCAAGATGGGAGGGGTGGCTACACCTTC. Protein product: CASSQDGRGGYTF.

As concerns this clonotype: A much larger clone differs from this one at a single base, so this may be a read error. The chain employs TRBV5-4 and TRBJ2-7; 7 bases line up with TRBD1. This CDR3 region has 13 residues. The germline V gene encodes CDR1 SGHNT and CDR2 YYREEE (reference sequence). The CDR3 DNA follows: TGTGCCAACAGCGGAACGGACAGGCGCGAGCAGTACTTC. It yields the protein CANSGTDRREQYF.

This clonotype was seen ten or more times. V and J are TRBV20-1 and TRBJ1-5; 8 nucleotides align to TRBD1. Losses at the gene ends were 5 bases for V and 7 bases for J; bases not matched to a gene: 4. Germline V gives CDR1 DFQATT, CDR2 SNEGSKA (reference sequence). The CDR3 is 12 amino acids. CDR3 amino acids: CSAVQGAQPQHF. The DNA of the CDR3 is TGCAGTGCTGTGCAGGGGGCCCAGCCCCAGCATTTT.

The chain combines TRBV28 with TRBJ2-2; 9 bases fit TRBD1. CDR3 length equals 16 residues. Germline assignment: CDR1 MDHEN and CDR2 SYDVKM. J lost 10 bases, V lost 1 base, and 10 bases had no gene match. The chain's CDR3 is CASSLLSSGTGLELFF. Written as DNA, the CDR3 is TGTGCCAGCAGTTTATTATCCTCCGGGACAGGGTTGGAGCTGTTTTTT.

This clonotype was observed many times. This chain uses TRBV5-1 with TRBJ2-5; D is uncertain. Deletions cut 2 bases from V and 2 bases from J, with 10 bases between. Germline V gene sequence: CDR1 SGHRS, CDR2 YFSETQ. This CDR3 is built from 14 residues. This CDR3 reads CASSFLQIQETQYF. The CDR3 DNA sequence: TGCGCCAGCAGCTTTTTACAGATACAAGAGACCCAGTACTTC. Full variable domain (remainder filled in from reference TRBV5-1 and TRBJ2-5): KAGVTQTPRYLIKTRGQQVTLSCSPISGHRSVSWYQQTPGQGLQFLFEYFSETQRNKGNFPGRFSGRQFSNSRSEMNVSTLELGDSALYLCASSFLQIQETQYFGPGTRLLVL.

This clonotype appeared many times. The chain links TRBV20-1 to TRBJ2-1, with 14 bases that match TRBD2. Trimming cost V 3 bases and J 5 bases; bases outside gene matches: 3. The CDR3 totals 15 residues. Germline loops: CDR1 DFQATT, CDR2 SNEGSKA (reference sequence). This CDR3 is CSASLGLAGDNEQFF. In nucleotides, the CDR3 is TGCAGTGCTAGTCTGGGACTAGCGGGAGACAATGAGCAGTTCTTC.

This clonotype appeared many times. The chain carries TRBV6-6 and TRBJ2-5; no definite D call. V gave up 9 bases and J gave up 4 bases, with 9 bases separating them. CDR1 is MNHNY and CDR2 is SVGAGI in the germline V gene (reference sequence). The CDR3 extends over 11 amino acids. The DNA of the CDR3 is TGTGCCAGTAGTCAGTCAGAGACCCAGTACTTC. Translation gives CASSQSETQYF.

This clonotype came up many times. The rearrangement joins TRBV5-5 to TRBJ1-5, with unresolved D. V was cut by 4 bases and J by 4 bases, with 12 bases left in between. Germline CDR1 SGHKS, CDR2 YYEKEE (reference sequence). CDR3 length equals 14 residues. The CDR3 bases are TGTGCCAGCAGCGCCTTCTGGGGAAATCAGCCCCAGCATTTT. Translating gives CASSAFWGNQPQHF.

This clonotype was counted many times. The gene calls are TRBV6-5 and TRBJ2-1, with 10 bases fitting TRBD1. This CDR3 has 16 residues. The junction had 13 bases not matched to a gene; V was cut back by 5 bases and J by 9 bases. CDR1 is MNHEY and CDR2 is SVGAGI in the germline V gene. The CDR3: CASSRPGTGVMGEQFF. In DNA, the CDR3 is TGTGCCAGCAGTCGCCCCGGGACAGGGGTTATGGGTGAGCAGTTCTTC.

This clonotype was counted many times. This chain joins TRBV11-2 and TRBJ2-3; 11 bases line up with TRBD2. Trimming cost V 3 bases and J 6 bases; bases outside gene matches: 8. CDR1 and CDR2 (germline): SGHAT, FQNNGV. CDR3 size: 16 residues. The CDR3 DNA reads TGTGCCAGCAGCTTTGGGACTAGCGGAGGGGGTGATACGCAGTATTTT. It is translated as CASSFGTSGGGDTQYF.

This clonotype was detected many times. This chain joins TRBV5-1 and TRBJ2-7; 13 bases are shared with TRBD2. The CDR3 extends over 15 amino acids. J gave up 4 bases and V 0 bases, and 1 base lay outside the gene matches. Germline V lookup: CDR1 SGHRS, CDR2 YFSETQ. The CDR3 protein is CASSLELAGGYEQYF. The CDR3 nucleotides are TGCGCCAGCAGCTTGGAACTAGCGGGAGGGTACGAGCAGTACTTC.

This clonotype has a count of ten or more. CDR3 coding DNA: TGCGCCAGCAGACAGGACAGCGCAATACCGCCTAGGGAGCAGTACTTC. Amino acid sequence: CASRQDSAIPPREQYF. V is TRBV5-1 and J is TRBJ2-7, with D possibly TRBD1 on 6 matching bases. Trimming took 5 bases from V and 7 from J, leaving 25 bases between them. CDR1 and CDR2 from the germline V gene are SGHRS and YFSETQ. The CDR3 consists of 16 residues.

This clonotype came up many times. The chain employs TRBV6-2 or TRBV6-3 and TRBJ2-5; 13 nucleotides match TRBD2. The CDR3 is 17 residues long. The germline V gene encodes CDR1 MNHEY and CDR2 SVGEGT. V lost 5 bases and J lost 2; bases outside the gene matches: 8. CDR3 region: CASSKRLAGGRQETQYF. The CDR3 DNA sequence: TGTGCCAGCAGTAAACGACTAGCGGGAGGTAGACAAGAGACCCAGTACTTC.

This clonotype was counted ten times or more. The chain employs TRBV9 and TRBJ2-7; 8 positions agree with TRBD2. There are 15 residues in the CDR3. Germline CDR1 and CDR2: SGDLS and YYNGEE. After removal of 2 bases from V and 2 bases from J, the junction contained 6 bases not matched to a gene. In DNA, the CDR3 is TGTGCCAGCAGCGTTGAGGGCGGGGGGCCCTACGAGCAGTACTTC. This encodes CASSVEGGGPYEQYF.

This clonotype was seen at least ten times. The CDR3: CASSQAGRNSYEQYF. For the CDR3, the DNA is TGTGCCAGCAGCCAGGCGGGACGGAACTCCTACGAGCAGTACTTC. The rearrangement uses TRBV4-2 and TRBJ2-7; perhaps TRBD2 as D (6 bases). Trimming stripped 3 bases from V and 0 bases from J, with 12 bases between. The length of the CDR3 is 15 residues. Germline CDR1 reads LGHNA; CDR2 reads YNFKEQ.

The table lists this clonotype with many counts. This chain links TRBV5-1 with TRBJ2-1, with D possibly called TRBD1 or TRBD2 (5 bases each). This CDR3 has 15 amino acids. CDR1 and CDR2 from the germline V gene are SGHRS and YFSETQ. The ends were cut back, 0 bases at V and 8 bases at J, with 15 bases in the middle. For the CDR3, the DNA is TGCGCCAGCAGCTTGGGCCAGCCCGGGGCACATGAGCAGTTCTTC. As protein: CASSLGQPGAHEQFF.

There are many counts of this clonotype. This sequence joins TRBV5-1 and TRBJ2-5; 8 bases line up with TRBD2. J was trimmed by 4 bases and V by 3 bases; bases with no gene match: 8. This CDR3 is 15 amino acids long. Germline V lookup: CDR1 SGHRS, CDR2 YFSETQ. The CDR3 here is CASSSLGGARETQYF. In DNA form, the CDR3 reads TGCGCCAGCAGCTCCCTCGGGGGGGCGCGAGAGACCCAGTACTTC.

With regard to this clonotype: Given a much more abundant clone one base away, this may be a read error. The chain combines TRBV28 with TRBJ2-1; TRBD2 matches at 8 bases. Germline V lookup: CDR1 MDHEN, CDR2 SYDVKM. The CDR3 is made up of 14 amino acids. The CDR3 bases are TGTACCAGCAGTCGCCGGACTAGCTTCCATGAGCAGTTCTTC. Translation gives CTSSRRTSFHEQFF.

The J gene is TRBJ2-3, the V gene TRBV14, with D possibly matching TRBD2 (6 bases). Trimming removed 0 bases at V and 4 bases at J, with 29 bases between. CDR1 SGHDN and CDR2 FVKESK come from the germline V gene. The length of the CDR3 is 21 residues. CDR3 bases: TGTGCCAGCAGCCAAGATTCATGGTTTCGGGAGTGGTGGGAGGACCCAGATACGCAGTATTTT. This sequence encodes CASSQDSWFREWWEDPDTQYF.

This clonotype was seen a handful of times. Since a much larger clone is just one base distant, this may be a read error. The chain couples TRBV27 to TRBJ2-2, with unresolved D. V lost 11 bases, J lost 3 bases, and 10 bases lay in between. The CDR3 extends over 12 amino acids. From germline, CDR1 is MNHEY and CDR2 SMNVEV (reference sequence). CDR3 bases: TGTGCCCCCCGGAAAGACACCGGGGAGCTGTTTTTT. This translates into CAPRKDTGELFF.

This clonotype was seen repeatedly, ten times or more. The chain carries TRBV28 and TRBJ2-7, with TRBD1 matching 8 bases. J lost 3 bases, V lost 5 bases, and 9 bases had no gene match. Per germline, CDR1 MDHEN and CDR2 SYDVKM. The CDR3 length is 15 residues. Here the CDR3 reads CASSPGQGPFYEQYF. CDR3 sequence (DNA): TGTGCCAGCAGTCCTGGACAGGGTCCTTTCTACGAGCAGTACTTC.